Given below is one T cell receptor (beta chain) in context. The germline V and J ends were trimmed by 1 base and 7 bases, with 13 bases remaining between them. The germline V gene encodes CDR1 LGHNT and CDR2 FRNRAP. The CDR3 is made up of 15 amino acids. Original data processing: Amplification with reference gene primers provided the estimates of nucleated cell counts. Assay: immunoSEQ multiplex PCR; the TCRdb copy retains only in-frame clones and omits some. That table gives V, J and clone size, and the DNA gave D and trimming. The sample yields about 340,000 clones, around 88% seen once. This entry belongs to a study of blood T cell repertoires in COVID-19. Study details: Material from acute and convalescent COVID-19 was sourced from the United States, Italy and Spain. The cDNA or gDNA used as material had been derived from T cells, B-cell-depleted T cells, or PBMCs.

The clonotype comes from a man aged 25 to 45 with active or convalescent COVID-19. This chain connects TRBV12-5 to TRBJ2-2, with D hard to call. The specimen sequenced was peripheral blood. The CDR3 region has the DNA TGTGCTAGTGGTTTGGGTTCCGGGTTGAACGGGGAGCTGTTTTTT. Its translation is CASGLGSGLNGELFF. The full variable domain, its missing parts supplied by reference TRBV12-5 and TRBJ2-2, is DARVTQTPRHKVTEMGQEVTMRCQPILGHNTVFWYRQTMMQGLELLAYFRNRAPLDDSGMPKDRFSAEMPDATLATLKIQPSEPRDSAVYFCASGLGSGLNGELFFGEGSRLTVL.